The T cell receptor beta chain under discussion was sequenced for a study of early T cells in non-severe SARS-CoV-2 infection. This clonotype was detected only a few times. Antigen: not known. Overall study findings and caveats: Anti-spike CD8 responses were favored by VDJdb matching, which missed private and CD4 specificities.

Unique molecular identifiers (one per individual cDNA molecule) were attached. TCRdb passed the 5' RACE reads through MiXCR, listing each CDR3 protein once. The profile shows 50,000 to 60,000 distinct CDR3 sequences, 7.7% of them singletons. CDR3 length: 16 residues. CDR1 and CDR2 (germline): MNHNS, SASEGT. Trimming took 2 bases from V and 3 from J, leaving 17 bases between them. The J gene is TRBJ2-7, the V gene TRBV6-1; tentative D call: TRBD1 (6 bases). Specimen: whole blood. The source is an adult who was a healthcare worker with PCR-confirmed SARS-CoV-2 infection or an uninfected control (not recorded which). CDR3 in DNA: TGTGCCAGCAGTGAACGGAGTGCAGGGGTCTACTACGAGCAGTACTTC. It is translated as CASSERSAGVYYEQYF.